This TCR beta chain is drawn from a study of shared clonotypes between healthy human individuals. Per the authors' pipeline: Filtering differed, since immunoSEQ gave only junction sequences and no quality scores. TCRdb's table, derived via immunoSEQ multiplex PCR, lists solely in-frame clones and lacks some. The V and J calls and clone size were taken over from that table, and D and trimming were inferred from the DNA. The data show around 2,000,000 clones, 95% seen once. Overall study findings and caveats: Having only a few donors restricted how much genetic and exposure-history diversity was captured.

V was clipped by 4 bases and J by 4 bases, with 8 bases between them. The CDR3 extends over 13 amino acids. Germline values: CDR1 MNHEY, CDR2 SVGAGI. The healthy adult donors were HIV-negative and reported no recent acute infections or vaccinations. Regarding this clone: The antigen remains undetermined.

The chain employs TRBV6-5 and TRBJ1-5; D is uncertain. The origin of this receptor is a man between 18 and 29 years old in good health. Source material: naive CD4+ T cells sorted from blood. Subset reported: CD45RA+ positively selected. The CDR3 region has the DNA TGTGCCAGCAGTTCCAGTCAAAATCAGCCCCAGCATTTT. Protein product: CASSSSQNQPQHF.